This T cell receptor (beta chain) was observed in a study of blood T cell repertoires in COVID-19 (dated by TCRdb to the early 2020s). With regard to the full study: Samples from collaborators originated in the United States, Italy and Spain and spanned both the acute and convalescent phases of COVID-19. Where available, HLA class I and class II types were taken from metadata supplied by the sample provider and were not determined by assay-based typing. The dataset comprised deeply sampled blood TCRbeta repertoires from subjects exposed to, actively infected with, or recovered from COVID-19. The repertoires were released in a freely available public database intended as a resource for research on the immune response to SARS-CoV-2. Samples were obtained from the ongoing ImmuneRACE study (first 160 participants) and from 1,200 or so subjects provided by 6 global collaborators. Sample metadata almost always included a de-identified subject ID, COVID-19 status, age in years and sex. The material from the prospective study consisted of cDNA or gDNA derived from T cells, B-cell-depleted T cells, or PBMCs.

On the study overall, not on this receptor specifically: How much clinical and demographic metadata was included differed by source and by participant, and the metadata was provided uncurated.

Based on the germline V gene, the CDR1 and CDR2 sequences are SGHRS and YFSETQ. V and J are trimmed by 0 bases and 5 bases, and the gene matches miss 4 bases of the junction. Inclusive of the bounding cysteine and phenylalanine, the CDR3 is 16 residues long. The entry retains the CDR3 DNA only, 48 bases that are in frame from base 1. TCRbeta CDR3 regions were amplified from genomic DNA by means of the immunoSEQ Assay, a bias-controlled multiplex PCR. Under the source paper's analysis protocol: The number of nucleated cells in each sample was estimated from the amplification of reference gene primers within the assay. Sequence reads were collapsed and filtered to measure the absolute abundance of every unique TCRbeta CDR3 rearrangement. Productive Simpson clonality was computed per sample as the square root of Simpson's diversity index over productive rearrangements. Held by TCRdb, this immuneACCESS table contains in-frame sequences only and omits some clones. Under half of the omission traces to an unresolved V gene where checked; the cause of the rest is unknown. V and J calls and clone size are as listed in that table; D and trimming were resolved from the DNA. Here the sample has over 250,000 clones; 75% to 90% occur a single time. The ten largest account for approximately 14% of the sample.

One collaborating source in Seattle enrolled patients during active infection and followed them longitudinally through the course of disease. Whole blood was collected in K2EDTA tubes by collaborating institutions according to the institutions' own protocols. For TCRbeta analysis, collaborators shipped samples as frozen whole blood, isolated PBMCs, or DNA extracted from either of those sample types. On this clone: Its cognate antigen has yet to be identified. Base qualities are missing; no much larger clone stands one base away.

Sequencing used peripheral blood. The receptor was isolated from a woman in her seventies with COVID-19, enrolled during active disease. Rearrangement joined TRBV5-1 to TRBJ1-4; TRBD1 lines up with 10 middle nucleotides. The CDR3 protein sequence reads: CASSLEVGQGNEKLFF. The DNA reads as follows: TGCGCCAGCAGCTTGGAGGTGGGACAGGGGAATGAAAAACTGTTTTTT.